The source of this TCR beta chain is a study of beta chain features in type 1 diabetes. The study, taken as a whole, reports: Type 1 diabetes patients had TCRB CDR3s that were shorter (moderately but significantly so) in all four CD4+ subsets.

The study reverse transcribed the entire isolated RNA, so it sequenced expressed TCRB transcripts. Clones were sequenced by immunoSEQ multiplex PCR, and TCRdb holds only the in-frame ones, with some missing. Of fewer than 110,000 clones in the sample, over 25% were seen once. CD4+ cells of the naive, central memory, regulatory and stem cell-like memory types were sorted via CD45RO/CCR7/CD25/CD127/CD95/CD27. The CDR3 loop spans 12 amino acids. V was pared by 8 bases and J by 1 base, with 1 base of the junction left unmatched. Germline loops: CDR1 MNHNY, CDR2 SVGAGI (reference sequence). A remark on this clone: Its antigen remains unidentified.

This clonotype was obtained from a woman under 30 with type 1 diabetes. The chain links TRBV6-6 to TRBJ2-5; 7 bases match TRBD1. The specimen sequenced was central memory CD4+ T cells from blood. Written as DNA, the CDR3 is TGTGCCAGCGGACAGGTCCAAGAGACCCAGTACTTC. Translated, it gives CASGQVQETQYF.